These 21 T cell receptor beta chains came from one sample sequenced in a study of T cell responses to AZD1222 COVID-19 vaccine. Produced via immunoSEQ multiplex PCR; TCRdb's table is partial and in-frame only. The table shows fewer than 75,000 clones, with 90% to 95% occurring only once. The sequenced sample was peripheral blood, obtained 28 days after the second dose of the MenACWY control vaccine. The receptor set was obtained from an adult who received the MenACWY meningococcal vaccine as a control.

Concerning this clone: A far more abundant clone sits one base away, making this likely a read error. Other nucleotide sequences in the sample specify the same CDR3. This chain links TRBV12-3 or TRBV12-4 with TRBJ1-1; D gene unclear. CDR3 size: 12 residues. V dropped 3 bases and J dropped 2 bases, with 4 bases sitting between them. CDR3 DNA: TGTGCCAGCAGTTTTGGAAACACTGAAGCTTTCTTT. Translating it yields CASSFGNTEAFF.

This chain links TRBV7-9 with TRBJ1-6; 7 nucleotides align to TRBD1. This CDR3 has 17 residues. The germline gives CDR1 SEHNR, CDR2 FQNEAQ (reference sequence). Trimming at V came to 5 bases and at J to 0 bases, leaving 7 bases not matched to a gene. The CDR3 sequence: CASSPRQGSSYNSPLHF. The CDR3 DNA follows: TGTGCCAGCAGCCCGAGACAGGGAAGCTCCTATAATTCACCCCTCCACTTT.

This clone showed up just once. The rearrangement links TRBV7-9 to TRBJ2-1, with 8 bases identical to TRBD2. CDR3 length: 15 residues. Germline V CDR1 and CDR2: SEHNR, FQNEAQ (reference sequence). V dropped 4 bases and J dropped 0; count of bases not matched to a gene: 2. The DNA of the CDR3 is TGTGCCAGCAGCTCACTAGCGGCCTCCTACAATGAGCAGTTCTTC. This sequence encodes CASSSLAASYNEQFF.

This chain connects TRBV5-4 to TRBJ2-1; D gene unclear. Germline-derived CDR1 and CDR2 are SGHNT and YYREEE (reference sequence). Trimming took off 2 bases at V and 1 base at J, with 7 bases between the two ends. This CDR3 spans 14 amino acids. This CDR3 reads CASSLTGSYNEQFF. The DNA of the CDR3 is TGTGCCAGCAGCTTAACGGGTTCCTACAATGAGCAGTTCTTC. Filled out from reference TRBV5-4 and TRBJ2-1, the complete variable domain reads ETGVTQSPTHLIKTRGQQVTLRCSSQSGHNTVSWYQQALGQGPQFIFQYYREEENGRGNFPPRFSGLQFPNYSSELNVNALELDDSALYLCASSLTGSYNEQFFGPGTRLTVL.

The V gene is TRBV11-2, the J gene TRBJ2-3, with 9 nucleotides matching TRBD2. CDR1 and CDR2 from the germline V gene are SGHAT and FQNNGV. This CDR3 spans 15 amino acids. V lost 3 bases, J lost 3 bases, and 4 bases stayed unmatched. The chain's CDR3 is CASSLGLAETDTQYF. CDR3 DNA: TGTGCCAGCAGCTTGGGACTAGCAGAGACAGATACGCAGTATTTT.

This clone was observed once. The chain is built from TRBV29-1 and TRBJ1-1, with D hard to call. This CDR3 is built from 14 residues. Trimming took 0 bases from V and 0 from J, leaving 8 bases between them. CDR1 and CDR2 (germline): SQVTM, ANQGSEA. The CDR3 DNA is TGCAGCGTTGAAGATCGAGCGCTGAACACTGAAGCTTTCTTT. Amino acid sequence: CSVEDRALNTEAFF.

The DNA for the CDR3 is TGTGCCAGCAGTAGAACTAGCGACACCGGGGAGCTGTTTTTT. Amino acids: CASSRTSDTGELFF. The V gene is TRBV6-4, the J gene TRBJ2-2; TRBD2 matches at 7 bases. CDR1 MRHNA and CDR2 SNTAGT come from the germline V gene. V lost 5 bases to trimming and J lost 3 bases; unmatched junction nucleotides: 3. CDR3 length: 14 residues.

The chain is built from TRBV5-4 and TRBJ2-7; 9 nucleotides agree with TRBD1. The CDR3 length is 15 residues. V shed 1 base, J shed 6 bases, and the junction held 8 bases outside the gene matches. Germline CDR1 reads SGHNT; CDR2 reads YYREEE (reference sequence). CDR3 amino acids: CASSLPGTGNSEQYF. The CDR3 nucleotides are TGTGCCAGCAGCTTGCCCGGGACAGGGAATTCCGAGCAGTACTTC. The whole variable domain, remainder taken from reference TRBV5-4 and TRBJ2-7, is ETGVTQSPTHLIKTRGQQVTLRCSSQSGHNTVSWYQQALGQGPQFIFQYYREEENGRGNFPPRFSGLQFPNYSSELNVNALELDDSALYLCASSLPGTGNSEQYFGPGTRLTVT.

The chain uses TRBV5-5 and TRBJ2-2, with TRBD2 as a possible D gene (6 bases). Trimming stripped 6 bases from V and 5 bases from J, with 17 bases between. The germline V gene encodes CDR1 SGHKS and CDR2 YYEKEE (reference sequence). CDR3 length equals 15 residues. The CDR3 region is CASNLGSLGTGELFF. The CDR3 DNA reads TGTGCCAGCAACCTCGGGAGTTTGGGTACCGGGGAGCTGTTTTTT.

The V gene is TRBV19, the J gene TRBJ1-5; 7 bases align to TRBD1. V trimming: 6 bases; J trimming: 0 bases; junction bases outside the gene matches: 8. CDR1 and CDR2 from the germline V gene are LNHDA and SQIVND (reference sequence). The CDR3 extends over 16 amino acids. CDR3 coding DNA: TGTGCCAGTAGCAGGGGGGCTTATGGTAGCAATCAGCCCCAGCATTTT. This translates into CASSRGAYGSNQPQHF.

The chain links TRBV28 to TRBJ1-6; tentatively, D is TRBD1 (6 bases). This CDR3 has 15 amino acids. V lost 6 bases, J lost 7 bases, and 16 bases lay in between. CDR1 MDHEN and CDR2 SYDVKM come from the germline V gene. The CDR3, as DNA: TGTGCCAGCAGAGGGGGGGCGGGTGGCAATTCACCCCTCCACTTT. It codes for CASRGGAGGNSPLHF.

The chain joins TRBV19 to TRBJ1-4; no firm D call. Between the trimmed V and J ends, which lost 3 bases and 0 bases, there was a span of 8 bases. Per the germline V gene, CDR1 is LNHDA and CDR2 is SQIVND (reference sequence). The CDR3 loop spans 15 amino acids. CDR3 DNA sequence: TGTGCCAGTAGTATGGGAGTTTCAACTAATGAAAAACTGTTTTTT. This encodes CASSMGVSTNEKLFF.

The genes are TRBV7-9 and TRBJ1-1; no reliable D call. The CDR3 is made up of 15 amino acids. Germline loops: CDR1 SEHNR, CDR2 FQNEAQ (reference sequence). Trimming shortened V by 3 bases and J by 0 bases, and 11 bases separated the two germline ends. The CDR3 DNA sequence: TGTGCCAGCAGCTTGACTAGCAGCATGAACACTGAAGCTTTCTTT. It encodes CASSLTSSMNTEAFF. Looking up the rest from reference TRBV7-9 and TRBJ1-1 gives the full variable domain: DTGVSQNPRHKITKRGQNVTFRCDPISEHNRLYWYRQTLGQGPEFLTYFQNEAQLEKSRLLSDRFSAERPKGSFSTLEIQRTEQGDSAMYLCASSLTSSMNTEAFFGQGTRLTVV.

V is TRBV2 and J is TRBJ2-5; D may be TRBD1 (6 bases). The length of the CDR3 is 13 residues. V lost 4 bases and J 4 bases, leaving 10 bases between the germline ends. Germline V gene sequence: CDR1 SNHLY, CDR2 FYNNEI. CDR3 DNA: TGTGCCAGCAGTGGAACCAGGGGAGAGACCCAGTACTTC. Its translation is CASSGTRGETQYF.

The V gene is TRBV9, the J gene TRBJ2-7, with 9 bases lining up with TRBD2. This CDR3 region has 15 residues. Germline values: CDR1 SGDLS, CDR2 YYNGEE. The junction had 5 bases not matched to a gene; V was cut back by 4 bases and J by 0 bases. CDR3 in DNA: TGTGCCAGCAGCCCCGGTAGCGGGAGCTCCTACGAGCAGTACTTC. Protein sequence: CASSPGSGSSYEQYF.

The chain employs TRBV3-1 (or the pseudogene TRBV3-2) and TRBJ1-2, with 9 bases fitting TRBD1. Germline V gene sequence: CDR1 LGHDT, CDR2 YNNKEL (reference sequence). V gave up 4 bases and J gave up 7 bases; unmatched junction bases: 7. The CDR3 has 14 amino acids. CDR3 residues: CASSPRDRVSGYTF. CDR3 nucleotides: TGTGCCAGCAGCCCGCGGGACAGGGTTTCTGGCTACACCTTC.

This clone has only one observation. The gene calls are TRBV6-6 and TRBJ1-5, with 8 bases identical to TRBD1. In germline, CDR1 is MNHNY, CDR2 SVGAGI (reference sequence). V was clipped by 6 bases and J by 5 bases; unmatched bases: 15. This CDR3 has 17 amino acids. The CDR3 DNA follows: TGTGCCAGCAGGCGAACGACCGACAGGGGCGGATATCAGCCCCAGCATTTT. It is translated as CASRRTTDRGGYQPQHF.

The chain combines TRBV6-5 with TRBJ1-3; the match to TRBD1 covers 7 bases. J was trimmed by 4 bases and V by 5 bases; bases with no gene match: 8. There are 15 residues in the CDR3. CDR1 is MNHEY and CDR2 is SVGAGI in the germline V gene. CDR3 nucleotide sequence: TGTGCCAGCAGTATAGACAGGGCAGCCGGAAACACCATATATTTT. The encoded protein is CASSIDRAAGNTIYF.

This chain joins TRBV28 and TRBJ1-3; possibly TRBD1 for D (5 bases). Germline V gene lookup returns CDR1 MDHEN and CDR2 SYDVKM. With 7 bases removed from V and 1 base from J, the gap between germline ends came to 20 bases. The CDR3 extends over 17 amino acids. The CDR3 reads CASTTTPGAGSGNTIYF. The CDR3 nucleotides read TGTGCCAGCACCACAACCCCTGGGGCAGGATCTGGAAACACCATATATTTT.

This clone was found once. This sequence joins TRBV9 and TRBJ2-5; no clear D. This CDR3 spans 14 amino acids. V was clipped by 2 bases and J by 5 bases, with 13 bases between them. CDR1 and CDR2 from the germline V gene are SGDLS and YYNGEE. CDR3 sequence (DNA): TGTGCCAGCAGCGTCGATCCGTCTGGCGAGACCCAGTACTTC. This gives the protein CASSVDPSGETQYF.

Written as DNA, the CDR3 is TGCAGCGTTGTCGAGAAATCGAACACTGAAGCTTTCTTT. Translation: CSVVEKSNTEAFF. This sequence joins TRBV29-1 and TRBJ1-1, with unresolved D. Between the trimmed V and J ends, which lost 4 bases and 1 base, there was a span of 10 bases. Germline V CDR1 and CDR2: SQVTM, ANQGSEA. The length of the CDR3 is 13 residues.